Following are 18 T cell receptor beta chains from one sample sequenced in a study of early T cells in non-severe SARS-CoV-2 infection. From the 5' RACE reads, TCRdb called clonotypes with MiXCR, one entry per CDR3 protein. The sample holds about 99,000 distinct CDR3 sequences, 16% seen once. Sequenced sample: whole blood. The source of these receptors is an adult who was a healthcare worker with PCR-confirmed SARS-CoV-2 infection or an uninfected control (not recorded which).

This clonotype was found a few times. CDR3 region: CASSYPAGQNSPLHF. In nucleotides, the CDR3 is TGTGCCAGCAGTTACCCCGCGGGGCAAAATTCACCCCTCCACTTT. The V call is TRBV6-2 or TRBV6-3, the J call TRBJ1-6; a weak D match, TRBD1 (5 bases). Germline-derived CDR1 and CDR2 are MNHEY and SVGEGT. V shed 2 bases and J shed 7 bases, with 12 bases lying between them. The CDR3 is made up of 15 amino acids.

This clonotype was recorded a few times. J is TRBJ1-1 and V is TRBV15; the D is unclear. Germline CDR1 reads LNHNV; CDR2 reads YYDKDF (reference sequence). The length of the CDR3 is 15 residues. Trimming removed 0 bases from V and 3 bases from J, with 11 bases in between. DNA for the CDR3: TGTGCCACCAGCAGAGATCCGGTTGGGGACACTGAAGCTTTCTTT. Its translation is CATSRDPVGDTEAFF.

The CDR3 is CASSYAAGTGDSPLHF. CDR3 nucleotides: TGTGCCAGCAGTTACGCCGCCGGGACAGGGGATTCACCCCTCCACTTT. The rearrangement links TRBV6-6 to TRBJ1-6; 10 nucleotides line up with TRBD1. The CDR3 totals 16 residues. Looked up from germline, CDR1 is MNHNY and CDR2 is SVGAGI (reference sequence). V was pared by 2 bases and J by 8 bases, with 6 bases of the junction left unmatched.

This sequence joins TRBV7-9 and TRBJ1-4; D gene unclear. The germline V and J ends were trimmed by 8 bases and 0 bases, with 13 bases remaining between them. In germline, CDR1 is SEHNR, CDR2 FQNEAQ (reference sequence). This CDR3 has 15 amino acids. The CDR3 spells CASLAGSSTNEKLFF. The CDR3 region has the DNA TGTGCCAGCTTGGCCGGCAGTTCAACTAATGAAAAACTGTTTTTT.

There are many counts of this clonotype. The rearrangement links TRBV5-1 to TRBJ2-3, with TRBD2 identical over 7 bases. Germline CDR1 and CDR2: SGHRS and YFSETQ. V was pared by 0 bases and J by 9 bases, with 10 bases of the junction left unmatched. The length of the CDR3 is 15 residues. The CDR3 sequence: CASSLVHGSGGTQYF. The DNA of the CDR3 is TGCGCCAGCAGCTTGGTTCACGGTTCCGGGGGGACGCAGTATTTT.

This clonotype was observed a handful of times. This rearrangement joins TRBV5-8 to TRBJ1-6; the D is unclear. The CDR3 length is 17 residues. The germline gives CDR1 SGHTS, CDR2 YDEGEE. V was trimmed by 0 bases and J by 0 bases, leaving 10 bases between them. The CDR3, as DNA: TGTGCCAGCAGCTTGGCGAGACGGAGCTCCTATAATTCACCCCTCCACTTT. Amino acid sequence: CASSLARRSSYNSPLHF.

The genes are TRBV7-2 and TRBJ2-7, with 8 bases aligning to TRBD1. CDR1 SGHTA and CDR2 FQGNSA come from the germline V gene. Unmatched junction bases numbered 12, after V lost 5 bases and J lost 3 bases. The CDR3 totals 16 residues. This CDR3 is CASSLGPRQGYYEQYF. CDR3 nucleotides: TGTGCCAGCAGCCTCGGGCCTCGACAGGGGTACTACGAGCAGTACTTC.

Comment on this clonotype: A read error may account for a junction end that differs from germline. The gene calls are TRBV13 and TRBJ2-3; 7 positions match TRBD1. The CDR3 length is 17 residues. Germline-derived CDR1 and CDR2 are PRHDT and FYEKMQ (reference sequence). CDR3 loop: CASSYDIDRVGTDTRYF. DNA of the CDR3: TGTGCCAGCAGCTACGACATCGACAGGGTCGGCACAGATACGCGGTATTTT.

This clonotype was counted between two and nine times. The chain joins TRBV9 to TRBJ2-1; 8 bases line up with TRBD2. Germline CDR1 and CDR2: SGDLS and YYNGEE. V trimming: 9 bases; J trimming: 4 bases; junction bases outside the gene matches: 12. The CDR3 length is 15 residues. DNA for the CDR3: TGTGCCACCTCCCCCACTAGCGGAAGTTACAATGAGCAGTTCTTC. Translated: CATSPTSGSYNEQFF.

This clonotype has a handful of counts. CDR3 coding DNA: TGTGCCAGCAGTTTATATACAGGGAACGAGCAGTTCTTC. This translates into CASSLYTGNEQFF. V is TRBV27 and J is TRBJ2-1; maybe TRBD1 (6 bases). The CDR3 sequence is 13 residues long. Germline V gives CDR1 MNHEY, CDR2 SMNVEV (reference sequence). Trimming took off 1 base at V and 10 bases at J, with 11 bases between the two ends.

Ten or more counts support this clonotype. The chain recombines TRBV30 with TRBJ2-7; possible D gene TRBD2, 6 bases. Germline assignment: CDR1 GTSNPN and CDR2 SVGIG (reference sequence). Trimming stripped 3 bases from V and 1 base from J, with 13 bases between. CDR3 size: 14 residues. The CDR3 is CAWSPGLMSYEQYF. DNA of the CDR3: TGTGCCTGGAGCCCGGGACTGATGTCCTACGAGCAGTACTTC.

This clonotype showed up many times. The CDR3 region is CASSFTTGNNSPLHF. CDR3 nucleotide sequence: TGTGCCAGCAGCTTTACGACAGGGAATAATTCACCCCTCCACTTT. The chain carries TRBV7-8 and TRBJ1-6; TRBD1 agrees at 7 bases. V was clipped by 3 bases and J by 5 bases; unmatched bases: 4. The CDR3 is made up of 15 amino acids. Germline V gene data show CDR1 as SGHVS and CDR2 as FQNEAQ.

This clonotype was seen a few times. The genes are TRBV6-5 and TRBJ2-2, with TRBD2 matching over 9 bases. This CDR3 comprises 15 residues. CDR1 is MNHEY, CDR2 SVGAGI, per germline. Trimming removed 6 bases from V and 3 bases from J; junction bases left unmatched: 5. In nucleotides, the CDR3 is TGTGCCAGCAGACGGGGACTAGCTCACACCGGGGAGCTGTTTTTT. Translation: CASRRGLAHTGELFF.

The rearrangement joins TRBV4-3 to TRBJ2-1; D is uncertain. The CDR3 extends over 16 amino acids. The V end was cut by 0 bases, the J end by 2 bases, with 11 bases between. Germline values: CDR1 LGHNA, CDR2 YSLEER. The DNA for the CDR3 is TGCGCCAGCAGCCAAGATCGGCCGTCGACCTACAATGAGCAGTTCTTC. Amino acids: CASSQDRPSTYNEQFF.

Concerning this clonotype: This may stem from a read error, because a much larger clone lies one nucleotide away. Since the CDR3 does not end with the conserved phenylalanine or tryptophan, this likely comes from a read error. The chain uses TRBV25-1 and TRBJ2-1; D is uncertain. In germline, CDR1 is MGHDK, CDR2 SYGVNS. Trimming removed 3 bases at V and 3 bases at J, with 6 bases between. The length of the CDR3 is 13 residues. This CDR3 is CASSDSNYNEQFL. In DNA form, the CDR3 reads TGTGCCAGCAGTGACTCTAACTACAATGAGCAGTTCCTC.

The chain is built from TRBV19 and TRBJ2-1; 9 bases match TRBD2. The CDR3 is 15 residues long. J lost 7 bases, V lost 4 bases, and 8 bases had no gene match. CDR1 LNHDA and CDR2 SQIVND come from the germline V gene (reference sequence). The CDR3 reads CASSRISGSINEQFF. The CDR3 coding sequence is TGTGCCAGTAGTAGGATTAGCGGGAGTATAAATGAGCAGTTCTTC. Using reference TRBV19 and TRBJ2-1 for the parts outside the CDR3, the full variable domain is DGGITQSPKYLFRKEGQNVTLSCEQNLNHDAMYWYRQDPGQGLRLIYYSQIVNDFQKGDIAEGYSVSREKKESFPLTVTSAQKNPTAFYLCASSRISGSINEQFFGPGTRLTVL.

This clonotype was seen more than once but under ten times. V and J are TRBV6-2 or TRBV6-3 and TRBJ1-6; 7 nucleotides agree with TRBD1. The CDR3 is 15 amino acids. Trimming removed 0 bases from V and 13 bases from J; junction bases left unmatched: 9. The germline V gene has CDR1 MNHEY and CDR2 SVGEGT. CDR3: CASSYSGGAGFPLHF. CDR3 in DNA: TGTGCCAGCAGTTACTCAGGGGGCGCGGGATTTCCCCTCCACTTT.

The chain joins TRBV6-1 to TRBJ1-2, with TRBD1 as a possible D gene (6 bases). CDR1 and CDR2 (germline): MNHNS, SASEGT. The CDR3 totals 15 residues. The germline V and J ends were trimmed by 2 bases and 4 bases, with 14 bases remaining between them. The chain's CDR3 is CASSETGGVGYGYTF. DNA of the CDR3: TGTGCCAGCAGTGAAACTGGGGGCGTAGGCTATGGCTACACCTTC.